This T cell receptor beta chain originates from a study of blood T cell repertoires in COVID-19. Study-wide background: Material from acute and convalescent COVID-19 was sourced from the United States, Italy and Spain.

Those enrolled in Seattle joined during active infection and were followed longitudinally afterward. The authors' processing: Reference gene primer amplification in the assay estimated nucleated cell counts. The data were produced by immunoSEQ multiplex PCR, yet TCRdb's version contains in-frame clones alone and is incomplete. V and J calls and clone size are those listed in that table; D and trimming were worked out from the DNA. The table lists 150,000 or so clones, 79% of them singletons. Per the germline V gene, CDR1 is SNHLY and CDR2 is FYNNEI. This CDR3 contains 13 residues. The V gene end was trimmed by 0 bases and the J gene end by 14 bases; junction bases not matched to a gene: 7.

This receptor was obtained from a woman aged 60-70 years with COVID-19, enrolled during active disease. Input material: peripheral blood. The chain links TRBV2 to TRBJ2-3; TRBD2 matches at 8 bases. In DNA form, the CDR3 reads TGTGCCAGCAGTGAAGCGAGAGCGGGAGAAACGTATTTT. Translating gives CASSEARAGETYF.